These 18 T cell receptor beta chains were sequenced from one sample in a study of T cell changes during pregnancy in multiple sclerosis. Using immunoSEQ multiplex PCR, the repertoire was profiled, and TCRdb retains in-frame clones only, with some absent. Of more than 25,000 clones listed, around 92% are singletons. The sequences come from CD8+ T cells from peripheral blood mononuclear cells, collected in the second trimester of pregnancy. The receptor set was obtained from a female donor in good health, enrolled as a control in a pregnancy study.

The chain joins TRBV27 to TRBJ1-2; unclear D gene. Germline V gives CDR1 MNHEY, CDR2 SMNVEV (reference sequence). Trimming took 6 bases from V and 4 from J, leaving 15 bases between them. This CDR3 has 14 residues. CDR3 residues: CASSFAGSAYGYTF. As DNA, the CDR3 is TGTGCCAGCAGCTTTGCCGGGTCCGCCTATGGCTACACCTTC.

The genes are TRBV10-2 and TRBJ1-1; 7 bases map to TRBD1. Germline CDR1 WSHSY, CDR2 SAAADI. The J segment lost 1 base and the V segment lost 2 bases, leaving 13 bases of the junction unmatched. The CDR3 runs to 18 residues. The CDR3 DNA reads as TGCGCCAGCAGTGAGCTCCCCGGAGCGACAGGGCAGAACACTGAAGCTTTCTTT. This gives the protein CASSELPGATGQNTEAFF.

This sequence joins TRBV6-5 and TRBJ2-2; D is possibly TRBD1 (6 bases). Trimming removed 5 bases at V and 1 base at J, with 8 bases between. CDR3 length: 14 amino acids. CDR1 and CDR2 (germline): MNHEY, SVGAGI. The chain's CDR3 is CASSPGQNTGELFF. The CDR3 DNA sequence: TGTGCCAGCAGTCCGGGACAGAACACCGGGGAGCTGTTTTTT.

This rearrangement joins TRBV6-4 to TRBJ2-3; D possibly corresponds to TRBD2 (7 bases). V lost 0 bases, J lost 5 bases, and 15 bases lay in between. This CDR3 contains 16 residues. Per the germline V gene, CDR1 is MRHNA and CDR2 is SNTAGT. DNA for the CDR3: TGTGCCAGCAGTGACTCAGAGGGGGGGCCCATAGATACGCAGTATTTT. It yields the protein CASSDSEGGPIDTQYF.

As for this clone: The germline gene is not matched at one end of the junction; a read error may be the cause. The chain recombines TRBV9 with TRBJ2-3; D perhaps matches TRBD2 (6 bases). The CDR3 spans 12 residues. Germline loops: CDR1 SGDLS, CDR2 YYNGEE. CDR3 loop: CASSAEGAAWNF. The CDR3 bases are TGTGCCAGCAGCGCGGAGGGCGCGGCCTGGAATTTT.

This chain links TRBV9 with TRBJ2-3; D might be TRBD2 (7 bases). This CDR3 contains 15 residues. Trimming pared 4 bases from V and 0 bases from J, leaving 12 bases between. CDR1 is SGDLS and CDR2 is YYNGEE in the germline V gene. CDR3 nucleotide sequence: TGTGCCAGCAGCCAGAGGGGGGGTAGCACAGATACGCAGTATTTT. It codes for CASSQRGGSTDTQYF.

V gene TRBV6-1 combines with J gene TRBJ2-7; D might be TRBD2 (6 bases). V was pared by 4 bases and J by 0 bases, with 10 bases between. The CDR3 runs to 14 residues. Germline V gene sequence: CDR1 MNHNS, CDR2 SASEGT. DNA for the CDR3: TGTGCCAGCAGTGGGGGGGTCCGCTCCTACGAGCAGTACTTC. Its translation is CASSGGVRSYEQYF.

The rearrangement uses TRBV19 and TRBJ2-7, with 9 bases identical to TRBD1. Germline trimming cut 5 bases from V and 1 base from J; bases unmatched to any gene: 3. Looked up from germline, CDR1 is LNHDA and CDR2 is SQIVND (reference sequence). The CDR3 is 14 amino acids. The CDR3 here is CASSDGQGSYEQYF. CDR3 bases: TGTGCCAGTAGTGATGGACAGGGGTCCTACGAGCAGTACTTC.

This clone came up a few times. DNA for the CDR3: TGCAGCGTTGAAGAAACAGGGCCAGGGAACGGAGCTTTCTTT. Its protein is CSVEETGPGNGAFF. The chain recombines TRBV29-1 with TRBJ1-1; tentatively, D is TRBD1 (6 bases). Between the trimmed V and J ends, which lost 0 bases and 10 bases, there was a span of 18 bases. The CDR3 length is 14 residues. Germline V gives CDR1 SQVTM, CDR2 ANQGSEA.

This clone occurred once. This chain uses TRBV7-9 with TRBJ2-1; possible D gene TRBD2, 7 bases. Looked up from germline, CDR1 is SEHNR and CDR2 is FQNEAQ (reference sequence). The CDR3 contains 16 residues. V shed 5 bases and J shed 1 base, with 15 bases lying between them. The CDR3 is CASSPTGGPSYNEQFF. In DNA form, the CDR3 reads TGTGCCAGCAGCCCAACGGGGGGCCCGTCCTACAATGAGCAGTTCTTC.

The genes are TRBV5-6 and TRBJ1-5; 8 bases are shared with TRBD1. Germline values: CDR1 SGHDT, CDR2 YYEEEE. CDR3 length: 14 amino acids. With 4 bases clipped from V and 13 bases from J, the junction kept 13 bases outside the gene matches. The CDR3 loop reads CASSRDRTNTDQHF. The CDR3 nucleotides are TGTGCCAGCAGCAGGGACAGGACTAACACGGATCAGCATTTT.

This chain joins TRBV5-1 and TRBJ2-2, with D hard to call. The length of the CDR3 is 16 residues. With 1 base removed from V and 1 base from J, the gap between germline ends came to 11 bases. The germline CDR1 and CDR2 sequences are SGHRS and YFSETQ. The CDR3 reads CASSLLVAGNTGELFF. The CDR3 DNA is TGCGCCAGCAGCTTGTTAGTGGCAGGGAACACCGGGGAGCTGTTTTTT. Full variable domain (rest looked up from reference TRBV5-1 and TRBJ2-2): KAGVTQTPRYLIKTRGQQVTLSCSPISGHRSVSWYQQTPGQGLQFLFEYFSETQRNKGNFPGRFSGRQFSNSRSEMNVSTLELGDSALYLCASSLLVAGNTGELFFGEGSRLTVL.

The rearrangement joins TRBV27 to TRBJ2-7, with D possibly being TRBD1 (6 bases). V lost 5 bases and J 7 bases, leaving 9 bases between the germline ends. Germline CDR1 MNHEY, CDR2 SMNVEV (reference sequence). This CDR3 contains 11 residues. Here the CDR3 DNA reads TGTGCCAGCAGTACAGGGCGAGAGCAGTACTTC. Its translation: CASSTGREQYF.

The chain links TRBV19 to TRBJ1-3, with D unclear. The length of the CDR3 is 16 residues. CDR1 LNHDA and CDR2 SQIVND come from the germline V gene (reference sequence). V dropped 3 bases and J dropped 5 bases, with 17 bases sitting between them. This CDR3 reads CASSIRRLTTRNTIYF. The CDR3 region has the DNA TGTGCCAGTAGTATCCGCCGACTTACAACGAGAAACACCATATATTTT.

The chain joins TRBV28 to TRBJ2-3; TRBD2 matches at 9 bases. The CDR3 contains 15 residues. Unmatched junction bases numbered 6, after V lost 2 bases and J lost 6 bases. Germline CDR1 is MDHEN and CDR2 is SYDVKM. DNA for the CDR3: TGTGCCAGCAGTTTAGGGGCGGGGGGGGCGGATACGCAGTATTTT. This translates into CASSLGAGGADTQYF.

The J gene is TRBJ1-6, the V gene TRBV6-5; D not certain. The ends were cut back, 6 bases at V and 4 bases at J, with 10 bases in the middle. Germline CDR1 MNHEY, CDR2 SVGAGI. The CDR3 length is 14 residues. The CDR3 bases are TGTGCCAGCAGCCCAAACAGATATAATTCACCCCTCCACTTT. Translating it yields CASSPNRYNSPLHF.

The count of this clone is one. The chain links TRBV5-6 to TRBJ2-7; TRBD1 aligns across 11 bases. CDR1 and CDR2 (germline): SGHDT, YYEEEE. J gave up 3 bases and V 3 bases, and 11 bases lay outside the gene matches. CDR3 size: 17 residues. CDR3 region: CASSSQRGDRGYYEQYF. The CDR3 region has the DNA TGTGCCAGCAGCTCCCAGCGTGGGGACAGGGGGTACTACGAGCAGTACTTC. Variable domain in full (rest from reference TRBV5-6 and TRBJ2-7): DAGVTQSPTHLIKTRGQQVTLRCSPKSGHDTVSWYQQALGQGPQFIFQYYEEEERQRGNFPDRFSGHQFPNYSSELNVNALLLGDSALYLCASSSQRGDRGYYEQYFGPGTRLTVT.

The CDR3, as DNA: TGTGCCAGCAGCCAGACAGGGTATGGCTACACCTTC. Its protein product is CASSQTGYGYTF. This chain uses TRBV6-5 with TRBJ1-2; 7 nucleotides match TRBD1. The CDR3 is made up of 12 amino acids. J gave up 5 bases and V 6 bases, and 3 bases lay outside the gene matches. The V gene's germline CDR1 is MNHEY and CDR2 SVGAGI.